The clone carrying this T cell receptor (beta chain) was seen many times. Its antigen is still unknown. The lymph nodes were axillary draining lymph nodes from breast cancer patients. MiXCR, run by TCRdb on the multiplex PCR reads, gives a single entry per CDR3 protein. The data show over 250,000 distinct CDR3 sequences, over 25% seen once. These data originate in a study of breast tumors, draining lymph nodes, adjacent tissues. Study observations and caveats: Compared with basal-like, luminal-like tumors shared significantly more repertoire with nontumor tissue. Findings are consistent with lymph node origin and intratumoral expansion of most tumor T cells. The lymph node origin of tumor T cells was framed as consistent with a hypothesis, not demonstrated. Tumors had less TCR diversity than lymph nodes, more than nontumor tissue.

This CDR3 has 12 residues. Trimming cost V 2 bases and J 3 bases, with 8 bases left between them. Germline lookup yields CDR1 DFQATT and CDR2 SNEGSKA (reference sequence). The origin of this receptor is a female donor with breast cancer. Some clones in this sample may be carry-over from other donors' samples. The sequenced material came from axillary lymph node tissue. The J gene is TRBJ2-7, the V gene TRBV20-1; D uncertain. CDR3 sequence reads: CSARTTYYEQYF. CDR3 sequence (DNA): TGCAGTGCTAGAACGACTTACTACGAGCAGTACTTC.